This T cell receptor beta chain was retrieved from a study of cytomegalovirus exposure and HLA in healthy donors. Study information: A subsequent analysis stated that the 120 or so validation repertoires were run on the same platform as the 650 to 850 first-cohort repertoires.

TCRdb's copy holds only in-frame clones and misses some; the assay was immunoSEQ multiplex PCR. The table has hundreds of thousands of clones, roughly 91% seen once. CDR3 length: 13 amino acids. Germline V gene sequence: CDR1 MDHEN, CDR2 SYDVKM. Trimming stripped 5 bases from V and 8 bases from J, with 16 bases between. The sample taken for sequencing was PBMCs. This TCR came from a woman under 30 in good health and CMV-seropositive. The rearrangement uses TRBV28 and TRBJ2-7; tentative D call: TRBD2 (6 bases). The chain's CDR3 is CASSHRGRRQQYF. The CDR3 coding sequence is TGTGCCAGCAGTCACCGGGGGAGAAGGCAGCAGTACTTC.